The subject of this entry is one TCR beta chain. TCRdb's copy holds only in-frame clones and misses some; the assay was immunoSEQ multiplex PCR. In the table there are more than 85,000 clones, nearly 90% of which are singletons. This CDR3 is built from 12 residues. Trimming took off 0 bases at V and 14 bases at J, with 14 bases between the two ends. The germline V gene has CDR1 GTSNPN and CDR2 SVGIG (reference sequence). These data belong to a study of blood T cell repertoires in COVID-19. Overall study: Whether acute or convalescent, the COVID-19 samples came from the United States, Italy and Spain. Sample material is recorded as cDNA or gDNA derived from T cells, B-cell-depleted T cells, or PBMCs.

The specimen was peripheral blood. The sequence came from a man aged 50 to 59 with active COVID-19. The V and J genes are TRBV30 and TRBJ2-1, with D possibly matching TRBD1 (6 bases). CDR3 loop: CAWSVDMAGEFF. For the CDR3, the DNA is TGTGCCTGGAGTGTAGACATGGCAGGGGAGTTCTTC.